The following is a T cell receptor (beta chain) sequence with its context. This clonotype was observed many times. No cognate antigen has been identified for it. No much larger clonotype is one base removed from it; base qualities were not supplied. The data belong to a study of CD8 T cells in ankylosing spondylitis (TCRdb year 2017). Some background on the complete study: The study set out to find disease-linked TCR variants by profiling T cell receptor beta repertoires in ankylosing spondylitis patients and healthy donors. Samples of peripheral blood were taken, and for ankylosing spondylitis patients, synovial fluid was collected as well. The full study cohort was made up of 20 to 25 ankylosing spondylitis patients and more than 90 healthy donors.

Sequencing used an Illumina HiSeq 2500. Quantitative 5'-RACE with molecular barcodes was the method used to prepare the TCR beta libraries. The source study handled its data this way. To identify disease-linked TCR variants, a new computational method was used, one built on a probabilistic model of VDJ rearrangement. TCRdb applied fastp at Q25 and MiXCR to the public reads, then kept only in-frame beta chains. Rows merge per CDR3 protein into single entries with the most common DNA and genes. TCRdb, rather than the study authors, made the V and J calls. Present in this sample are roughly 220,000 distinct CDR3 sequences, about 16% of which were seen just once. Jointly, the top ten make up approximately 40% of the sample. Overall study outcomes, separate from this receptor: The disease-linked clones were reported as significantly enriched in matched synovial fluid samples from ankylosing spondylitis patients. A TCR beta motif of about eight highly homologous amino acid variants appeared characteristic of blood from ankylosing spondylitis patients. Some TCR beta motif variants had previously been reported in synovial fluid and blood of reactive arthritis patients, which suggested common disease-initiation mechanisms. The disease-linked clones had a CD8+ phenotype and were found at relatively low frequencies in peripheral blood.

Its CDR3 holds 12 amino acids, cysteine through phenylalanine. The CDR3 DNA has 36 bases and is translated from base 1. The V and J ends are trimmed by 3 bases and 9 bases, leaving 9 bases between them. The sequencing sample was made of blood, either unsorted or a sorted T cell fraction (not recorded which). The chain is made from TRBV12-3 or TRBV12-4 and TRBJ2-1; the D gene cannot be named for sure. This sequence originates from a male donor with ankylosing spondylitis. The DNA sequence is as follows: TGTGCCAGCAGTTTTGGACCCGTTGAGCAGTTCTTC. The translation is CASSFGPVEQFF.